This TCR beta chain emerged from a study of radiotherapy plus CTLA-4 blockade in lung cancer (dated by TCRdb to 2016 to 2018). General notes on the study: Among enrolled patients, around 18% had an objective response and roughly 30% reached disease control. The research as a whole found: The strongest predictors of response, as reported, were early dynamic changes in blood T cell clones along with a rise in serum interferon-beta after radiation. After treatment with radiotherapy and ipilimumab, TCR clones that originated in tumors expanded in peripheral blood.

As concerns this clone: Which antigen it targets is not known. Qualities for individual bases were not recorded, and no much larger clone is one base off.

From its cysteine to its phenylalanine, the CDR3 spans 14 amino acids. The CDR3 DNA has 42 bases and is translated from base 1. Relative to germline, V is 5 bases shorter and J is 3 bases shorter, with 10 bases between their ends. According to the germline V gene (reference sequence), CDR1 reads SEHNR and CDR2 reads FQNEAQ. The study evaluated CTLA-4 blockade (ipilimumab) given together with focal radiation therapy in patients who had chemo-refractory metastatic non-small-cell lung cancer. Library construction relied on the immunoSEQ multiplex PCR assay. What TCRdb holds here is the immuneACCESS table cut down to in-frame rearrangements. Part of the clones is not present; checked against another copy, under half of the missing clones reflect an unresolved V gene, and the others are unexplained. The sample yields more than 40,000 clones; 70% to 90% were counted once. The top ten hold approximately 7.8% of the sample.

This receptor was identified in a human donor with non-small cell lung cancer whose response to radiotherapy plus ipilimumab could not be evaluated. The sequences come from peripheral blood, collected from a patient treated with radiotherapy plus ipilimumab. The chain joins TRBV7-9 to TRBJ2-2, with a weak D call of TRBD1 (6 bases match). The nucleotide sequence is TGTGCCAGCAGCACGGACAGTTACACCGGGGAGCTGTTTTTT. It encodes CASSTDSYTGELFF.